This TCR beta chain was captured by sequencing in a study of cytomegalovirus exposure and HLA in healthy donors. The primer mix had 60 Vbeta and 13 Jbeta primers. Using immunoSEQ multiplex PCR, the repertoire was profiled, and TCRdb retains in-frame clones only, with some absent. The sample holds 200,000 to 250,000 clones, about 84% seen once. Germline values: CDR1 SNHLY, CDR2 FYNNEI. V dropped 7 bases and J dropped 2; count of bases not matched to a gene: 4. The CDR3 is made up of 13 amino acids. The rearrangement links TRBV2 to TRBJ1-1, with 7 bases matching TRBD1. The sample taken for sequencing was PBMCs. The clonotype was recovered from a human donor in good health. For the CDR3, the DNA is TGTGCCAGCACAAGACAGGGAAACACTGAAGCTTTCTTT. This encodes CASTRQGNTEAFF. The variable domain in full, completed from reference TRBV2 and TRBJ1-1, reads EPEVTQTPSHQVTQMGQEVILRCVPISNHLYFYWYRQILGQKVEFLVSFYNNEISEKSEIFDDQFSVERPDGSNFTLKIRSTKLEDSAMYFCASTRQGNTEAFFGQGTRLTVV.